This TCR beta chain was documented in a study of T cells expressing NK-cell markers. For the study at large: Sorted CD3+CD56+NKG2C+, CD3+CD56+NKG2C- and CD3+CD56-NKG2C+ T cells provided the TCR beta repertoires. The study sequenced eight donors, seven HCMV-seropositive and one seronegative.

Each CDR3 protein gets one entry in TCRdb, which reprocessed the 5' RACE reads and gives no DNA. The listing contains about 260,000 distinct CDR3 sequences. The CDR3 has 16 residues. Germline V gene sequence: CDR1 SGHRS, CDR2 YFSETQ. Sequencing input: blood T cells: a sorted CD56 or NKG2C T cell subset, CD4+ or CD8+ T cells, or bulk PBMC T cells (not recorded which). The receptor was derived from a woman aged 18-70 years in good health. This sequence joins TRBV5-1 and TRBJ2-6; without DNA, the TCRdb call of TRBD2 cannot be checked. The CDR3 spells CASSSPGLSGANVLTF.